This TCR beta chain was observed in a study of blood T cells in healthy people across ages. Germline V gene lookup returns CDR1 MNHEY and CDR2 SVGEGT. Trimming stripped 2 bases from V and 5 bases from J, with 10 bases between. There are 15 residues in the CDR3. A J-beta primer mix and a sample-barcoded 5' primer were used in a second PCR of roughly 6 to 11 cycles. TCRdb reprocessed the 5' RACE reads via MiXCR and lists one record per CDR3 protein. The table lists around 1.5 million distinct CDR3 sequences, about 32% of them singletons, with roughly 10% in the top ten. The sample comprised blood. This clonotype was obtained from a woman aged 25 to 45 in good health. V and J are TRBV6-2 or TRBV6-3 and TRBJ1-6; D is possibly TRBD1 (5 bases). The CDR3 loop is CASSYPGHHNSPLHF. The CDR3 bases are TGTGCCAGCAGTTACCCTGGACACCATAATTCACCCCTCCACTTT.